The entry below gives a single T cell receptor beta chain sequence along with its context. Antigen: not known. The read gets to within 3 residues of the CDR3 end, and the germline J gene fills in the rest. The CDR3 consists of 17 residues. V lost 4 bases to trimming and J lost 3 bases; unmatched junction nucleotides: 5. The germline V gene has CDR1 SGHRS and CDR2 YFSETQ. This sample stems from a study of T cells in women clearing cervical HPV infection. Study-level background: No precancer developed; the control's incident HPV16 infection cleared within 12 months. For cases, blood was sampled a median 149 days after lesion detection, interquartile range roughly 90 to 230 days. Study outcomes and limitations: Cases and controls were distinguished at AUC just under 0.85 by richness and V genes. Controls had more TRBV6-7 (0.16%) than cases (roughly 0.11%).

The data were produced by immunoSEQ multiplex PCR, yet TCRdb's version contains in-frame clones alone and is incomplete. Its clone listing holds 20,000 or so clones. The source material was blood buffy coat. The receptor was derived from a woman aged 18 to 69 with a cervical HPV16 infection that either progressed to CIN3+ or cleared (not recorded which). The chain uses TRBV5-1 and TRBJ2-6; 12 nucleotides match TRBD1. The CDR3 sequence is CASSAGTGGGGANVLTF. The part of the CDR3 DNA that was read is TGCGCCAGCAGCGCCGGGACAGGGGGCGGTGGGGCCAACGTC.